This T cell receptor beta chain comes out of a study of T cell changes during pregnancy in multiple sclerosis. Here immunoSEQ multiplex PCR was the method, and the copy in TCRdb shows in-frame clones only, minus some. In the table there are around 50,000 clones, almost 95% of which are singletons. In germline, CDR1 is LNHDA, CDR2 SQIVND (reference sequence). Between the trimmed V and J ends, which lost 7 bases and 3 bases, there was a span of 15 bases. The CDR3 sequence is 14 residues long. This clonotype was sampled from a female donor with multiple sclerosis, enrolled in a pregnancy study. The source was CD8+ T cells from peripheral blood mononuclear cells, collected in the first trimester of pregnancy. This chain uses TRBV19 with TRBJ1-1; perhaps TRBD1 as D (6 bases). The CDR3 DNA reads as TGTGCCAGTACCCCGATGACAGGTCACACTGAAGCTTTCTTT. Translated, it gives CASTPMTGHTEAFF.